These T cell receptor beta chains were read from a single sample in a study of post-analysis software for immune sequencing data. TCRdb ran MiXCR on the PCR reads and lists one entry per CDR3 protein. The sample has around 500,000 distinct CDR3 sequences, 34% seen once; the top ten hold less than 6%. Specimen: blood. These receptors originate from a girl younger than 18 with multiple sclerosis. CDR3s include the opening cysteine and the closing phenylalanine or tryptophan. The D gene is left open where the match is weak. Expanded clones get a size class; other rows say once, few or many, or leave the size out.

abundance | j_gene | v_gene | d_gene | CDR3nt | CDR3aa
NA | TRBJ1-2 | TRBV6-6 | NA | TGTGCCAGCAGTTACGTCCAGGGCAGTAAAAACTATGGCTGCACCTTC | CASSYVQGSKNYGCTF
few | TRBJ1-6 | TRBV6-2/TRBV6-3 | TRBD1 | TGTGCCAGCAGTTTACGGACAGGGGGCCTGATTCAGGATTCACCCCTCCACTTT | CASSLRTGGLIQDSPLHF
NA | TRBJ2-1 | TRBV10-3 | TRBD2 | TGTGCCATCAGGAATAGCGGGGGGAGCTCCTACAATGAGCAGTTCTTC | CAIRNSGGSSYNEQFF
NA | TRBJ2-7 | TRBV29-1 | NA | TGCAGCGTGACGGCTCAGGGGGGCTACGAGCAGTACTTC | CSVTAQGGYEQYF
NA | TRBJ2-7 | TRBV20-1 | NA | TGCAGTGCCCGCAACAGGGCCTGGGGGGGCGAGCAGTACTTC | CSARNRAWGGEQYF
NA | TRBJ2-4 | TRBV6-1 | NA | TGTGCCAGCAGTGAAGGTCGGGGGAGACTAGCCAAAAACATTCAGTACTTC | CASSEGRGRLAKNIQYF
NA | TRBJ2-5 | TRBV5-1 | TRBD1 | TGCGCCAGCAGCACGGGACAGACCCGAGAGGAGACCCAGTACTTC | CASSTGQTREETQYF
NA | TRBJ1-2 | TRBV4-1 | TRBD1 | TGCGCCAGCAGCCAGGTGGGACAGAGTAACTATGGCTACACCTTC | CASSQVGQSNYGYTF
many | TRBJ2-7 | TRBV3-1 | NA | TGTGCCAGCAGCCAGAGGGGACATTCTTACGAGCAGTACTTC | CASSQRGHSYEQYF
NA | TRBJ2-3 | TRBV11-2 | TRBD1 | TGTGCCAGCAGCCCCCGAGGACAGGGGGCCCTAAACACAGATACGCAGTATTTT | CASSPRGQGALNTDTQYF
NA | TRBJ2-5 | TRBV12-3/TRBV12-4 | NA | TGTGCCAGCAGTTTAGAAACGACAGACTCCCAAGAGACCCGGTACTTC | CASSLETTDSQETRYF
NA | TRBJ1-5 | TRBV10-3 | NA | TGTGCCATCAGCCCCACAGGGCTTGGCAATCAGCCCCAGCATTTT | CAISPTGLGNQPQHF
NA | TRBJ2-1 | TRBV6-1 | NA | TGTGCCAGCAGATTAACGGGGCAGGCTTACAATGAGCAGTTCTTC | CASRLTGQAYNEQFF
NA | TRBJ2-5 | TRBV5-1 | TRBD1 | TGCGCCAGCAGCTACTACCAGGGACAGGGGCGATACCAAGAGACCCAGTACTTC | CASSYYQGQGRYQETQYF
NA | TRBJ2-7 | TRBV5-5 | NA | TGTGCCAGCAGCGACGTGCCGTATTCCGAGCAGTACTTC | CASSDVPYSEQYF
once | TRBJ2-2 | TRBV11-2 | NA | TGTGCCAGCAGCCCTACTAGGACCCAGTCCGGGGAGCTGTTTTTT | CASSPTRTQSGELFF
NA | TRBJ2-7 | TRBV20-1 | TRBD2 | TGCAGTGCTAGAGATGGCGGGACTAGCGGATACGAGCAGTACTTC | CSARDGGTSGYEQYF
few | TRBJ2-7 | TRBV28 | NA | TGTGCCAGCAGCAGACCAATAAGGCAGGGAACTAGCTACGAGCAGTACTTC | CASSRPIRQGTSYEQYF
NA | TRBJ2-7 | TRBV12-3/TRBV12-4 | NA | TGTGCCAGCAGTCACCCAGTGGCTGCTGAGGCCCAGTACTTC | CASSHPVAAEAQYF
few | TRBJ2-1 | TRBV29-1 | NA | TGCAGCGTTGTTCGAAAGGGTTTTGAGCAGTTCTTC | CSVVRKGFEQFF
NA | TRBJ1-5 | TRBV4-1 | NA | TGCGCCAGCAGCCAAGATTTGGGCAGAAAAGGACCCCAGCATTTT | CASSQDLGRKGPQHF
NA | TRBJ2-1 | TRBV28 | TRBD2 | TGTGCCAGCAGACAAACTAGCGGGGGAGGTGGCAATGAGCAGTTCTTC | CASRQTSGGGGNEQFF
NA | TRBJ2-4 | TRBV6-5 | TRBD1 | TGTGCCAGCACCGGGACAGGGGAAAACATTCAGTACTTC | CASTGTGENIQYF
few | TRBJ2-1 | TRBV7-9 | NA | TGTGCCAGCAGGCCCATTACTAGTGTGCCCTACAATGAGCAGTTCTTC | CASRPITSVPYNEQFF
few | TRBJ2-7 | TRBV13 | NA | TGTGCCAGCAGCTTATTTATTGGAGGGTCCTACGAGCAGTACTTC | CASSLFIGGSYEQYF
few | TRBJ2-3 | TRBV20-1 | TRBD2 | TGCAGAGCCCTAGCGGGGGGGCGGAGCACAGATACGCAGTATTTT | CRALAGGRSTDTQYF
NA | TRBJ1-1 | TRBV5-1 | NA | TGCGCCAGCAAAGGGAACACTGAAGCTTTCTTT | CASKGNTEAFF
once | TRBJ2-5 | TRBV24-1 | NA | TGTGCCACCAGTGATTTTGGGGCTGGGGAGACCCAGTACTTC | CATSDFGAGETQYF
NA | TRBJ2-3 | TRBV7-8 | NA | TGTGCCAGCAGCGTGCAGGGGAGAGATACGCAGTATTTT | CASSVQGRDTQYF
NA | TRBJ2-5 | TRBV13 | NA | TGTGCCAGCAGCTGGAGATCCAGGGGGGCCGGGGAGACCCAGTACTTC | CASSWRSRGAGETQYF
NA | TRBJ1-1 | TRBV4-1 | TRBD1 | TGCGCCAGCAGCCGAAACAGGGGTCGTACTGAAGCTTTCTTT | CASSRNRGRTEAFF
NA | TRBJ2-3 | TRBV18 | TRBD2 | TGTGCCAGCTCACCTCTCGCGGGGGGAAACACAGATACGCAGTATTTT | CASSPLAGGNTDTQYF
NA | TRBJ1-1 | TRBV7-2 | TRBD1 | TGTGCCAGCAGCTTAGTACCAGGGGGGAGTGCTTTCTTT | CASSLVPGGSAFF
NA | TRBJ2-7 | TRBV7-3 | NA | TGTGCCAGCAGCTTAGACGGGGGGCTACATCACAATGAGCAGTACTTC | CASSLDGGLHHNEQYF
NA | TRBJ2-7 | TRBV7-2 | NA | TGTGCCAGCAGCGTCGGACGGATACCCTACGAGCAGTACTTC | CASSVGRIPYEQYF
NA | TRBJ2-5 | TRBV12-3/TRBV12-4 | NA | TGTGCCAGCAGTTTGTTGCAGGGAGAGACCCAGTACTTC | CASSLLQGETQYF
NA | TRBJ2-7 | TRBV7-2 | NA | TGTGCCAGCAGCTTAGATCAGGGGCCGTCCTACGAGCAGTACTTC | CASSLDQGPSYEQYF
NA | TRBJ1-1 | TRBV29-1 | NA | TGCAGCCCCGGCCCAATCATTGACACTGAAGCTTTCTTT | CSPGPIIDTEAFF
NA | TRBJ1-2 | TRBV20-1 | NA | TGCAGTGCTAGAGATCTTCCGGGTGGCTACTACACCTTC | CSARDLPGGYYTF
NA | TRBJ1-1 | TRBV6-1 | NA | TGTGCCAGCAGTGAAGATCTGGATGTGGACACTGAAGCTTTCTTT | CASSEDLDVDTEAFF
many | TRBJ2-1 | TRBV27 | TRBD1 | TGTGCCAGCAGATTCCAGGGGGTAGGTGAGCAGTTCTTC | CASRFQGVGEQFF
NA | TRBJ2-1 | TRBV3-1 | NA | TGTGCCAGCAGCCAAGATCGAACAGGGTTGTGGGATGAGCAGTTCTTC | CASSQDRTGLWDEQFF
NA | TRBJ2-1 | TRBV11-2 | NA | TGTGCCAGCAGCTTTGGGCAGGGGCCGGACAATGAGCAGTTCTTC | CASSFGQGPDNEQFF
few | TRBJ1-4 | TRBV5-8 | NA | TGTGCCAGCAGCTTGACTGGAACTAATGAAAAACTGTTTTTT | CASSLTGTNEKLFF
many | TRBJ2-1 | TRBV27 | TRBD2 | TGTGCCAGCGGTGCAGGACTAGCTTTCCATGAGCAGTTCTTC | CASGAGLAFHEQFF
few | TRBJ1-6 | TRBV20-1 | TRBD1 | TGCAGTGCGCGAAACAGGGGAAATAATTCACCCCTCCACTTT | CSARNRGNNSPLHF
NA | TRBJ2-5 | TRBV7-6 | NA | TGTGCCAGCACCTCAATCGGGGGCGCGGGGGAGACCCAGTACTTC | CASTSIGGAGETQYF
NA | TRBJ2-7 | TRBV29-1 | TRBD2 | TGCAGCGTAGCGGGGGGGTACGACGAGCAGTACTTC | CSVAGGYDEQYF
many | TRBJ2-5 | TRBV18 | NA | TGTGCCAGCTCACCAGGGAGAGGAGAGACCCAGTACTTC | CASSPGRGETQYF
NA | TRBJ1-2 | TRBV2 | NA | TGTGCCAGCAGCCGGGACCCCGGGGGGGGCTACACCTTC | CASSRDPGGGYTF
few | TRBJ1-6 | TRBV5-1 | NA | TGCGCCAGCTGTACCGGGGTACAGGATAATTCACCCCTCCACTTT | CASCTGVQDNSPLHF
few | TRBJ1-2 | TRBV7-9 | TRBD1 | TGTGCCAGCAGCCCCGCTCGGGACAGGGGTGGCTACACCTTC | CASSPARDRGGYTF